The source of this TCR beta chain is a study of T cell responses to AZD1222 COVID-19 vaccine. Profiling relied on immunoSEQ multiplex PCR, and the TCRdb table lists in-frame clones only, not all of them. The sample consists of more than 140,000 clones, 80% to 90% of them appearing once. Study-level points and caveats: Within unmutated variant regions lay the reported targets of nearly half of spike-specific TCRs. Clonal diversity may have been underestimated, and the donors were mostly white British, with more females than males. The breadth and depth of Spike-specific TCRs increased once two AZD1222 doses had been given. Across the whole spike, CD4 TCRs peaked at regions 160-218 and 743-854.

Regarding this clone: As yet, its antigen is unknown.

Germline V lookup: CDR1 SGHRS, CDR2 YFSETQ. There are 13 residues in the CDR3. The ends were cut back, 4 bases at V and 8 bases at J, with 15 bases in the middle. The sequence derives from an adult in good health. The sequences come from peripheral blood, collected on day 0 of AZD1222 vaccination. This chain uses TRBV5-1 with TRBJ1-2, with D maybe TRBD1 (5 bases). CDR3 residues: CASSPRGGDGYTF. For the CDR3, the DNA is TGCGCCAGCAGCCCCCGGGGGGGTGACGGCTACACCTTC.